This passage covers 3 T cell receptor beta chains from one sample sequenced in a study of T-cell memory formation after mild COVID-19. TCRdb re-derived calls from the 5' RACE reads in MiXCR, one entry per CDR3 protein. Of 450,000 or so distinct CDR3 sequences listed, around 25% are singletons. The sequenced material came from PBMCs or a T cell subset sorted from them (not recorded which). These receptors were taken from an adult woman who had mild COVID-19 (a few samples of this study predate the infection). Cell type and time point are not known.

This chain uses TRBV5-4 with TRBJ1-1; weak D call: TRBD1 (5 bases). CDR1 is SGHNT and CDR2 is YYREEE in the germline V gene (reference sequence). The CDR3 contains 16 residues. The V and J ends lost 4 bases and 0 bases respectively, with 16 bases between them. The CDR3 region has the DNA TGTGCCAGCAGCCCTGACGGGATGACAGTGAACACTGAAGCTTTCTTT. This translates into CASSPDGMTVNTEAFF.

The chain couples TRBV6-5 to TRBJ2-7; D gene ambiguous. Germline V CDR1 and CDR2: MNHEY, SVGAGI. Between the trimmed V and J ends, which lost 6 bases and 3 bases, there was a span of 21 bases. The CDR3 consists of 16 residues. The DNA of the CDR3 is TGTGCCAGCAGACGGACGAGCGAATCGTCTCTCTACGAGCAGTACTTC. This codes for CASRRTSESSLYEQYF.

This clonotype was seen at least ten times. The rearrangement links TRBV7-3 to TRBJ1-2, with TRBD1 matching 10 bases. The CDR3 runs 13 residues. Germline CDR1 is SGHTA and CDR2 is FQGTGA. Unmatched junction bases numbered 3, after V lost 3 bases and J lost 8 bases. Written as DNA, the CDR3 is TGTGCCAGCAGCTTCGGGGACAGGGGCGGCTACACCTTC. Amino acid sequence: CASSFGDRGGYTF. Full variable domain (outside the CDR3, taken from reference TRBV7-3 and TRBJ1-2): GAGVSQTPSNKVTEKGKYVELRCDPISGHTALYWYRQSLGQGPEFLIYFQGTGAADDSGLPNDRFFAVRPEGSVSTLKIQRTERGDSAVYLCASSFGDRGGYTFGSGTRLTVV.